The present TCR beta chain was sequenced within a study of T cell responses to AZD1222 COVID-19 vaccine. Study-level results: Every sample of the repertoires postdated the peak T cell response.

Trimming took off 10 bases at V and 7 bases at J, with 22 bases between the two ends. This CDR3 comprises 15 residues. CDR1 LNHDA and CDR2 SQIVND come from the germline V gene (reference sequence). Here immunoSEQ multiplex PCR was the method, and the copy in TCRdb shows in-frame clones only, minus some. The sample has 200,000 or so clones, around 92% seen once. A remark on this clone: The antigen is not known.

The chain combines TRBV19 with TRBJ2-2; D assignment may be TRBD1 or TRBD2 (5 bases each). This sequence originates from an adult in good health. This sample comprised peripheral blood, obtained on day 0 of AZD1222 vaccination. CDR3 sequence reads: CATRGDSFVGGELFF. DNA for the CDR3: TGTGCCACCCGGGGCGACTCCTTTGTTGGCGGGGAGCTGTTTTTT. Full variable domain (missing parts from reference TRBV19 and TRBJ2-2): DGGITQSPKYLFRKEGQNVTLSCEQNLNHDAMYWYRQDPGQGLRLIYYSQIVNDFQKGDIAEGYSVSREKKESFPLTVTSAQKNPTAFYLCATRGDSFVGGELFFGEGSRLTVL.